This passage covers 3 T cell receptor beta chains from one sample sequenced in a study of cytomegalovirus exposure and HLA in healthy donors. A multiplex PCR was run with 60 Vbeta primers and 13 Jbeta primers. Clones were read by immunoSEQ multiplex PCR, and TCRdb kept only the in-frame ones, dropping some. The table lists 100,000 to 150,000 clones, around 78% of them singletons, with 20% in the top ten. Sequenced input: PBMCs. These receptors all come from a man younger than 30 in good health and CMV-seropositive.

CDR3 nucleotides: TGCGCCAGCAGCTTGGTTGCAGGGGGCACGACTGAAGCTTTCTTT. Protein product: CASSLVAGGTTEAFF. The chain employs TRBV5-1 and TRBJ1-1, with TRBD1 matching over 8 bases. Germline CDR1 SGHRS, CDR2 YFSETQ. Trimming cost V 0 bases and J 5 bases; bases outside gene matches: 6. The CDR3 is 15 residues long.

The chain carries TRBV29-1 and TRBJ2-1; the match to TRBD1 covers 12 bases. With V trimmed by 6 bases and J by 5 bases, 8 bases remained unmatched. Looked up from germline, CDR1 is SQVTM and CDR2 is ANQGSEA. The CDR3 loop spans 15 amino acids. The CDR3 DNA follows: TGCAGCGTCGAACACGGGGACAGGGGGCACAATGAGCAGTTCTTC. Translated: CSVEHGDRGHNEQFF.

The chain is built from TRBV4-1 and TRBJ2-7; D gene ambiguous. V was clipped by 0 bases and J by 0 bases, with 9 bases between them. Germline V CDR1 and CDR2: MGHRA, YSYEKL. The length of the CDR3 is 15 residues. The CDR3 region is CASSQDEGGSYEQYF. As DNA, the CDR3 is TGCGCCAGCAGCCAAGACGAAGGCGGCTCCTACGAGCAGTACTTC.